Included here is one T cell receptor beta chain sequence, with context. The data stem from a study of blood T cell repertoires in COVID-19. Turning to the study itself: Some COVID-19 samples were acute and others convalescent; all came from the United States, Italy and Spain.

Per the original data handling: Reference gene primer amplification yielded estimated nucleated cell counts. Here immunoSEQ multiplex PCR was the method, and the copy in TCRdb shows in-frame clones only, minus some. That table furnishes V, J and clone size, whereas the DNA furnished D and trimming. The sample has 450,000 to 500,000 clones, about 85% seen once. Germline V gives CDR1 SGHRS, CDR2 YFSETQ. The CDR3 spans 14 residues. After removal of 4 bases from V and 7 bases from J, the junction contained 7 bases not matched to a gene. Participants were aged about 18 to 100 years from about two dozen US areas. Participants reported their clinical history, and cohort assignment relied on those reports.

The clonotype originates from a woman aged 55-69 years who had recovered from COVID-19. Sequencing was done on a sample of PBMCs or T cells enriched from blood (not recorded which). The chain carries TRBV5-1 and TRBJ1-4, with 7 bases fitting TRBD1. The CDR3 spells CASSPDRIGEKLFF. The CDR3 coding sequence is TGCGCCAGCAGCCCGGACAGGATAGGTGAAAAACTGTTTTTT. Filled out from reference TRBV5-1 and TRBJ1-4, the complete variable domain reads KAGVTQTPRYLIKTRGQQVTLSCSPISGHRSVSWYQQTPGQGLQFLFEYFSETQRNKGNFPGRFSGRQFSNSRSEMNVSTLELGDSALYLCASSPDRIGEKLFFGSGTQLSVL.